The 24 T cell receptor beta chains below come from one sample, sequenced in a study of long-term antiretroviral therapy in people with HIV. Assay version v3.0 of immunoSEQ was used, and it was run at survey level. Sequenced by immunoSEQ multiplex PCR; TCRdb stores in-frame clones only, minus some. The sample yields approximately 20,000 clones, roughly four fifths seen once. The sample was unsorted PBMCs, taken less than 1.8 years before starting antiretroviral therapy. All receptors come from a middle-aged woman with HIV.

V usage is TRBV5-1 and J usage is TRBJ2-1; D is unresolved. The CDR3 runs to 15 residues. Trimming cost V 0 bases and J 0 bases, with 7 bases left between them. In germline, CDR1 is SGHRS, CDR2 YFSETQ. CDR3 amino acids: CASSLESPSYNEQFF. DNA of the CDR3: TGCGCCAGCAGCTTGGAATCTCCCTCCTACAATGAGCAGTTCTTC.

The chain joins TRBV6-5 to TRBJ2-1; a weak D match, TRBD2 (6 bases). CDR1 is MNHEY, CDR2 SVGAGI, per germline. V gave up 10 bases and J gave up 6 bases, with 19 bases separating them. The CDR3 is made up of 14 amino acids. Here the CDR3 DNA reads TGTGCCACCCGATGGGGGGAAAGTTTCAATGAGCAGTTCTTC. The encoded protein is CATRWGESFNEQFF.

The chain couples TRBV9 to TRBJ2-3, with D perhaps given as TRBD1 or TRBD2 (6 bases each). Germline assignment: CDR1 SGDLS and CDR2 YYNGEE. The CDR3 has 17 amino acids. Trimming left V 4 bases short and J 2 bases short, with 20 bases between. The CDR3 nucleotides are TGTGCCAGCAGCCCCACCTTCGGGGGCGGACACACAGATACGCAGTATTTT. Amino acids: CASSPTFGGGHTDTQYF.

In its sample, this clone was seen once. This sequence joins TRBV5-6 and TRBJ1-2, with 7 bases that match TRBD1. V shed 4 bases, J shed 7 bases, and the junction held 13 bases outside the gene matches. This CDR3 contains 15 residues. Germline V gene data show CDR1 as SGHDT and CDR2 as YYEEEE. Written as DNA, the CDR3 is TGTGCCAGCAGCCTTGAGACAGGGAGTATCTCTGGCTACACCTTC. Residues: CASSLETGSISGYTF.

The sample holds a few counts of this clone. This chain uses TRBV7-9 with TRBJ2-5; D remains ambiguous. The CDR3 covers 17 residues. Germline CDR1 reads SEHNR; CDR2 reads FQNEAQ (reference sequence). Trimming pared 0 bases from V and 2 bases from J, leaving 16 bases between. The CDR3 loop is CASSLAGSQYNQETQYF. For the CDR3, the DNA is TGTGCCAGCAGCTTAGCGGGTAGTCAATATAATCAAGAGACCCAGTACTTC. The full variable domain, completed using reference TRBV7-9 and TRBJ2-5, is DTGVSQNPRHKITKRGQNVTFRCDPISEHNRLYWYRQTLGQGPEFLTYFQNEAQLEKSRLLSDRFSAERPKGSFSTLEIQRTEQGDSAMYLCASSLAGSQYNQETQYFGPGTRLLVL.

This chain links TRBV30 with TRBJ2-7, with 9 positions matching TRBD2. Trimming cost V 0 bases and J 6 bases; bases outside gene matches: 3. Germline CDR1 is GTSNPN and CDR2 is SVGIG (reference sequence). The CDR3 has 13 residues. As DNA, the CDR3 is TGTGCCTGGAGTGTAATAGCGGGAGCCGAGCAGTACTTC. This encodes CAWSVIAGAEQYF.

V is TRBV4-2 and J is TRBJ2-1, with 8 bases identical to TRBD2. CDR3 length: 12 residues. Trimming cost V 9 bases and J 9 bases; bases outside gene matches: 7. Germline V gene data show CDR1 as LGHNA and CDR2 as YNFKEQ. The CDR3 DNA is TGTGCCAGTAGCGGGAATGAGGGTGAGCAGTTCTTC. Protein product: CASSGNEGEQFF.

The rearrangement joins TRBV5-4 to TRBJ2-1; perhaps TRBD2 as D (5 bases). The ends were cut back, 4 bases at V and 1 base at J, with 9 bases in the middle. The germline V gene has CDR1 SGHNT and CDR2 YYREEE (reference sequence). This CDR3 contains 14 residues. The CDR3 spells CASSRDFSYNEQFF. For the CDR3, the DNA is TGTGCCAGCAGCCGGGATTTTTCCTACAATGAGCAGTTCTTC. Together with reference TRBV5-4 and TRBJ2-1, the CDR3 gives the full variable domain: ETGVTQSPTHLIKTRGQQVTLRCSSQSGHNTVSWYQQALGQGPQFIFQYYREEENGRGNFPPRFSGLQFPNYSSELNVNALELDDSALYLCASSRDFSYNEQFFGPGTRLTVL.

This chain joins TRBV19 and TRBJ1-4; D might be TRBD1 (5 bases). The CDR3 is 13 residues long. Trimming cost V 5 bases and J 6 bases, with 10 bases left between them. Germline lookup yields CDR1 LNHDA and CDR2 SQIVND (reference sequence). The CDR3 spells CASSLDTDEKLFF. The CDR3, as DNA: TGTGCCAGTAGTCTGGACACCGATGAAAAACTGTTTTTT.

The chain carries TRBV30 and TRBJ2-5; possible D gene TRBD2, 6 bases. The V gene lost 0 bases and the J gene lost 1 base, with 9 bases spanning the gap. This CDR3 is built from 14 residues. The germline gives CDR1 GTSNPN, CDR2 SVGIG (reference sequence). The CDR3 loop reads CAWSVLGGQETQYF. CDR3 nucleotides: TGTGCCTGGAGTGTATTGGGGGGCCAAGAGACCCAGTACTTC.

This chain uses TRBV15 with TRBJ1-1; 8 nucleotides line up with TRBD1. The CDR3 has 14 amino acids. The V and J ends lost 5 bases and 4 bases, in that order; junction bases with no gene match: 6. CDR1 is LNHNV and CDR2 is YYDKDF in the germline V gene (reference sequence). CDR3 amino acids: CATSASGGFTEAFF. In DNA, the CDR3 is TGTGCCACCAGCGCCTCAGGGGGCTTCACTGAAGCTTTCTTT.

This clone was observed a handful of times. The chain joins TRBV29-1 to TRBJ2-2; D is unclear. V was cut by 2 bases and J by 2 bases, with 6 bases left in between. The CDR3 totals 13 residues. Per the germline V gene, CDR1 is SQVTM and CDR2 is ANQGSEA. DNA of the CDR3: TGCAGCGTTGAATCAGCAAACACCGGGGAGCTGTTTTTT. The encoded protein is CSVESANTGELFF.

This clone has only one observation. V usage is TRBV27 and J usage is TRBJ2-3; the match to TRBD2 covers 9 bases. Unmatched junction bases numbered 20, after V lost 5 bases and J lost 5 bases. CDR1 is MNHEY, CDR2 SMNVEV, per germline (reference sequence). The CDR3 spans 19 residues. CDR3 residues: CASSRFLSPVAGEGDTQYF. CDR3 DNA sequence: TGTGCCAGCAGTCGCTTCTTATCCCCTGTAGCGGGGGAGGGAGATACGCAGTATTTT.

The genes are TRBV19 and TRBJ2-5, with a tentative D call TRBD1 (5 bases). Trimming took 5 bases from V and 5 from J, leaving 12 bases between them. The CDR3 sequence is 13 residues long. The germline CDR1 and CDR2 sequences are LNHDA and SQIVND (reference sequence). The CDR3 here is CASSPRVRETQYF. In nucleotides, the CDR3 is TGTGCCAGTAGTCCCAGGGTGAGGGAGACCCAGTACTTC.

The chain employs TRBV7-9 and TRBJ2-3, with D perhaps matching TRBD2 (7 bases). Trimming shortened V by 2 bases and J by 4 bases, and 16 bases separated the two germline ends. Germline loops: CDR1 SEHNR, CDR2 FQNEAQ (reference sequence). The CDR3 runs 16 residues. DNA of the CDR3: TGTGCCAGCAGCTTACCGGGGGGCGCTTTCGCAGATACGCAGTATTTT. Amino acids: CASSLPGGAFADTQYF.

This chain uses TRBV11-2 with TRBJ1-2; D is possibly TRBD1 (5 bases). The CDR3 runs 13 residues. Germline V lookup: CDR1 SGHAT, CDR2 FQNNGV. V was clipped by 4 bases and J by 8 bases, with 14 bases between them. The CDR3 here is CASSYRPQGGYTF. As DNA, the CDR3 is TGTGCCAGCAGCTACCGGCCCCAGGGCGGCTACACCTTC.

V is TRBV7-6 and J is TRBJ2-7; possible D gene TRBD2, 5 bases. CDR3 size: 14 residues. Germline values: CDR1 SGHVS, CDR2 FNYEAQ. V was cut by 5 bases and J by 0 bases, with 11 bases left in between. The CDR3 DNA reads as TGTGCCAGCAGCCAGGACTTCTACTCCTACGAGCAGTACTTC. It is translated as CASSQDFYSYEQYF.

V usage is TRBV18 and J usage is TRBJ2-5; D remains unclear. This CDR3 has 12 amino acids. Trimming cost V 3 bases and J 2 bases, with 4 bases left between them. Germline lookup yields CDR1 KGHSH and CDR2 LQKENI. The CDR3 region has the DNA TGTGCCAGCTCACCTCAGCAAGAGACCCAGTACTTC. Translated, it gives CASSPQQETQYF.

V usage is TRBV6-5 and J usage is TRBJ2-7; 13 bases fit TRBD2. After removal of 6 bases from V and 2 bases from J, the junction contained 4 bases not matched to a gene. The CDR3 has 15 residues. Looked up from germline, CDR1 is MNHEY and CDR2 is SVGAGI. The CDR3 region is CASSFGLAGAYEQYF. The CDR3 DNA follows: TGTGCCAGCAGCTTCGGACTAGCGGGGGCCTACGAGCAGTACTTC.

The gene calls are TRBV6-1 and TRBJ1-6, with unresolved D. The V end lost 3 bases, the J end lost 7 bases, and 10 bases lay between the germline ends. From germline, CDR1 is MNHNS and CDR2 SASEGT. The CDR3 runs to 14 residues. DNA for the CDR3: TGTGCCAGCAGTGAGCGCAGGCCGAATTCACCCCTCCACTTT. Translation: CASSERRPNSPLHF.

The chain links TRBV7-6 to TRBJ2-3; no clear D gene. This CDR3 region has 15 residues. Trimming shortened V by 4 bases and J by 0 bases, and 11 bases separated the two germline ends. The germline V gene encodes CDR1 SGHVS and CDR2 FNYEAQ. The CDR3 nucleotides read TGTGCCAGCAGCTCTAACCTCAGGAGCACAGATACGCAGTATTTT. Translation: CASSSNLRSTDTQYF.

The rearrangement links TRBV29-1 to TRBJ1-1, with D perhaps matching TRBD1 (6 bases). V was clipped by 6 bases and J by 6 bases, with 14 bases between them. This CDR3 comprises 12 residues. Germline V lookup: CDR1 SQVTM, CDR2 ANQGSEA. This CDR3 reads CSVRQELPEAFF. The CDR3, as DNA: TGCAGCGTCCGACAGGAATTACCTGAAGCTTTCTTT.

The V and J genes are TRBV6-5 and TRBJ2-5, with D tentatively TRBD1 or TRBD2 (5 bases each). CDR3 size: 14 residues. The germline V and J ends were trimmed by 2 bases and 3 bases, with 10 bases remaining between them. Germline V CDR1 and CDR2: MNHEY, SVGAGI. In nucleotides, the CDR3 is TGTGCCAGCAGTTACGAGGGGACGGAAGAGACCCAGTACTTC. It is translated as CASSYEGTEETQYF.

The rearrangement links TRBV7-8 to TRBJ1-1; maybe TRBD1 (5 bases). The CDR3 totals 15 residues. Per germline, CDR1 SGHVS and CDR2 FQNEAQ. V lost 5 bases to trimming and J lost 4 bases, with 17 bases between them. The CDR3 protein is CASSPEGWDLTEAFF. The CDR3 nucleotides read TGTGCCAGCAGCCCCGAGGGCTGGGACCTCACTGAAGCTTTCTTT.